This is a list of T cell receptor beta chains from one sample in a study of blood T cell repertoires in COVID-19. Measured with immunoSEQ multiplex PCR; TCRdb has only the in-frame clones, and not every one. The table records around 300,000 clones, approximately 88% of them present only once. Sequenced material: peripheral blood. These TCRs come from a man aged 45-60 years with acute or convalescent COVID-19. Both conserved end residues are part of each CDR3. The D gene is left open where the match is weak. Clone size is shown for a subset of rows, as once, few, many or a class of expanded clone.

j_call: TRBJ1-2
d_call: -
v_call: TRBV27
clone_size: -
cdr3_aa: CASSLQSGVHGYTF
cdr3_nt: TGTGCCAGCAGTTTACAGTCAGGGGTACATGGCTACACCTTC

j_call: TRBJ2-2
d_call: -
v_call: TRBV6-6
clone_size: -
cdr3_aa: CASSYSRGTGELFF
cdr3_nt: TGTGCCAGCAGTTACTCTCGGGGGACCGGGGAGCTGTTTTTT

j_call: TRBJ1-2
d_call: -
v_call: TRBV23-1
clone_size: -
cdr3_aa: CASSQCIGRGMYGYTF
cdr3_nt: TGCGCCAGCAGTCAATGTATAGGCCGGGGAATGTATGGCTACACCTTC

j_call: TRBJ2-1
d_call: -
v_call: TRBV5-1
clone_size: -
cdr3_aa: CASSYILSGAYNEQFF
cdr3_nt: TGCGCCAGCAGCTACATACTAAGCGGAGCCTACAATGAGCAGTTCTTC

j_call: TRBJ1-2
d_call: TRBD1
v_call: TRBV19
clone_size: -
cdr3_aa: CASSLGTDGYTF
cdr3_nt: TGTGCCAGTAGTTTGGGGACAGATGGCTACACCTTC

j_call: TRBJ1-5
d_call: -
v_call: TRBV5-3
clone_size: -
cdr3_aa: CARRRGHQPQHF
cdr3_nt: TGTGCCAGAAGGCGGGGGCATCAGCCCCAGCATTTT

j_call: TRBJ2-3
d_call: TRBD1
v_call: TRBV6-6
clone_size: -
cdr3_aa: CASGPGQGMNTQYF
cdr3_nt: TGTGCCAGCGGGCCGGGACAGGGAATGAATACGCAGTATTTT

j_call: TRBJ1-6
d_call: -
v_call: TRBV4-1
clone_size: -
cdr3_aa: CASSGLWGVHSPLHF
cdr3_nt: TGCGCCAGCAGCGGGCTATGGGGGGTCCATTCACCCCTCCACTTT

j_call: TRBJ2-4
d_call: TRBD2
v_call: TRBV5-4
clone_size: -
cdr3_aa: CASSSGLGNIQYF
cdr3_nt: TGTGCCAGCAGCTCGGGACTAGGAAACATTCAGTACTTC

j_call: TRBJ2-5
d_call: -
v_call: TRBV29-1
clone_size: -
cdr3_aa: CSVGDTGETQYF
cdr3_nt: TGCAGCGTGGGCGACACCGGGGAGACCCAGTACTTC

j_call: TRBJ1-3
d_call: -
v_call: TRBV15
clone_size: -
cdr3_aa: CATSRDPTGSGNTIYF
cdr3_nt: TGTGCCACCAGCAGAGATCCTACGGGCTCTGGAAACACCATATATTTT

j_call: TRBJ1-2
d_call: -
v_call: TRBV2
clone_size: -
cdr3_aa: CASSDRDIGYGYTF
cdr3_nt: TGTGCCAGCAGTGACCGGGACATAGGCTATGGCTACACCTTC

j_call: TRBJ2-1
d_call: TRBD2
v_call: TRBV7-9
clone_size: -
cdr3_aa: CASSPSGGKTYNEQFF
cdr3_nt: TGTGCCAGCAGCCCTAGCGGGGGCAAAACCTACAATGAGCAGTTCTTC

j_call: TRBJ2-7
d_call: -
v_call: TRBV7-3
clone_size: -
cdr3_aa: CASSLGGPPYEQYF
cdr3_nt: TGTGCCAGCAGCCTAGGGGGACCCCCCTACGAGCAGTACTTC

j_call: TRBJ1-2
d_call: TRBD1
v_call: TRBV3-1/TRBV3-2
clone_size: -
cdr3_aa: CASSQAFGRRDRGLVNYGYTF
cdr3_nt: TGTGCCAGCAGCCAAGCCTTCGGGAGGCGGGACAGGGGCCTCGTAAACTATGGCTACACCTTC

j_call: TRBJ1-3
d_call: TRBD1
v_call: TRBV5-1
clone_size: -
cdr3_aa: CASSSTGVGNTIYF
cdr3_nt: TGCGCCAGCAGCTCGACAGGGGTTGGAAACACCATATATTTT

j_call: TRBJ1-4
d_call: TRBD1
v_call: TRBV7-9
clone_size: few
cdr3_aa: CASSVQGWSEKLFF
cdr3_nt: TGTGCCAGCAGCGTACAGGGGTGGTCGGAAAAACTGTTTTTT

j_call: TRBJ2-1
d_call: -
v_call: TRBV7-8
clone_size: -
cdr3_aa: CASSLVVGSPLLNEQFF
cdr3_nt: TGTGCCAGCAGCTTAGTGGTGGGCAGCCCCCTCCTCAATGAGCAGTTCTTC

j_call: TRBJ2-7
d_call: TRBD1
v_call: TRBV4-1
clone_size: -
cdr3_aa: CASSQDWPGGSYEQYF
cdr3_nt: TGCGCCAGCAGCCAAGATTGGCCAGGGGGTTCTTACGAGCAGTACTTC

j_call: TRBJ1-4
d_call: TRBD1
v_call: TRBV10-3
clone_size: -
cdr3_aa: CAISDLPAQGEEKLFF
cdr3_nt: TGTGCCATCAGTGATCTCCCGGCGCAGGGGGAGGAAAAACTGTTTTTT

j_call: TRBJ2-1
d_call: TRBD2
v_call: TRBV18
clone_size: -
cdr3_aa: CASSAPMGGRYNEQFF
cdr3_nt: TGTGCCAGCTCAGCACCCATGGGGGGGAGGTACAATGAGCAGTTCTTC

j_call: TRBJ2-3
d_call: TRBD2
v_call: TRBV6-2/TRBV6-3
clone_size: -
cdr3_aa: CASSYLGLAGGKSSTDTQYF
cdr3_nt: TGTGCCAGCAGTTATCTGGGACTAGCGGGGGGGAAATCTAGCACAGATACGCAGTATTTT

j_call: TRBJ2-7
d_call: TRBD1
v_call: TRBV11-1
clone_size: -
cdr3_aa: CASSLDGQGEQYF
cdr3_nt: TGTGCCAGCAGCTTAGATGGACAGGGAGAGCAGTACTTC

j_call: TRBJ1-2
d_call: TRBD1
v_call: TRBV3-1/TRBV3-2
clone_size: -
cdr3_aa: CASSQPGQGARGYTF
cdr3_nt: TGTGCCAGCAGCCAACCCGGACAGGGGGCACGGGGCTACACCTTC

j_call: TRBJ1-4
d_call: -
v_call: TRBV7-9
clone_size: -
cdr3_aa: CASSFPLVQGSNEKLFF
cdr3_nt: TGTGCCAGCAGCTTTCCCTTAGTTCAGGGGTCGAATGAAAAACTGTTTTTT

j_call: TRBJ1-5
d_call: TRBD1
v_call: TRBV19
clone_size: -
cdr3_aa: CASTPDRGVRPQHF
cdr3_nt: TGTGCCAGTACCCCCGACAGGGGGGTACGGCCCCAGCATTTT

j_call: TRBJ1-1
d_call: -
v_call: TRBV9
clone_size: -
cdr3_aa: CASSGGRALNTEAFF
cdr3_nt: TGTGCCAGCAGCGGGGGCAGGGCTCTGAACACTGAAGCTTTCTTT

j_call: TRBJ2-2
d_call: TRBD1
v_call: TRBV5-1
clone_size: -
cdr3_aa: CASSLGGQSNTGELFF
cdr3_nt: TGCGCCAGCAGCTTGGGGGGACAGAGCAACACCGGGGAGCTGTTTTTT

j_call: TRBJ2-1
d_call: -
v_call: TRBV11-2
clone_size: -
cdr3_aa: CASSSLDSKRDEQFF
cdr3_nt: TGTGCCAGCAGCTCCTTGGACAGTAAAAGGGATGAGCAGTTCTTC